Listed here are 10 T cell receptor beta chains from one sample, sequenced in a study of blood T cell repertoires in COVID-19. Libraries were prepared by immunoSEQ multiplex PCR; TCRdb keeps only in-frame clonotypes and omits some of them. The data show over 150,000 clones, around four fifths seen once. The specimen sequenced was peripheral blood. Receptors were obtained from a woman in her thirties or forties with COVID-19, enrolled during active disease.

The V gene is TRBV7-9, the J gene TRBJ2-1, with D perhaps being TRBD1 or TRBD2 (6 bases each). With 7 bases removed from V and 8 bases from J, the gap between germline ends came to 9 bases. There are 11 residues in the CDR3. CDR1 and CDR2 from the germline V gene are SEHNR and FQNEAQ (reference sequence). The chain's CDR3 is CASTGGYEQFF. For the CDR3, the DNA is TGTGCCAGCACCGGGGGCTATGAGCAGTTCTTC.

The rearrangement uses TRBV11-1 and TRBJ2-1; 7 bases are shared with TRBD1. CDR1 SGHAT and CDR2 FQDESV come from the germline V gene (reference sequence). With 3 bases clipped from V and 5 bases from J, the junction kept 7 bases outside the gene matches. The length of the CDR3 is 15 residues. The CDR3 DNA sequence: TGTGCCAGCAGCTTGGAAGGGGGCCTAGACAATGAGCAGTTCTTC. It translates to CASSLEGGLDNEQFF.

This CDR3 reads CASSIQAGGYGYTF. CDR3 DNA sequence: TGTGCCAGCAGCATCCAGGCGGGAGGTTATGGCTACACCTTC. The chain employs TRBV5-8 and TRBJ1-2; D is ambiguous. From germline, CDR1 is SGHTS and CDR2 YDEGEE. There are 14 residues in the CDR3. The V and J ends lost 4 bases and 5 bases respectively, with 15 bases between them.

CDR3 amino acids: CASSDIWAGDGYTF. The CDR3 coding sequence is TGTGCCAGCAGTGACATCTGGGCGGGGGATGGCTACACCTTC. The chain couples TRBV6-1 to TRBJ1-2; tentative D call: TRBD1 (5 bases). Trimming left V 3 bases short and J 6 bases short, with 14 bases between. CDR3 length: 14 residues. CDR1 and CDR2 (germline): MNHNS, SASEGT.

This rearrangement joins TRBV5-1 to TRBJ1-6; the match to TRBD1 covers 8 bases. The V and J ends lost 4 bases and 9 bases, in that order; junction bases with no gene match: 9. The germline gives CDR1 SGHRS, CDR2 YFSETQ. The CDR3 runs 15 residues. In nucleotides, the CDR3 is TGCGCCAGCAGCCCGGACAGGGTTAATGGTTCACCCCTCCACTTT. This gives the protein CASSPDRVNGSPLHF.

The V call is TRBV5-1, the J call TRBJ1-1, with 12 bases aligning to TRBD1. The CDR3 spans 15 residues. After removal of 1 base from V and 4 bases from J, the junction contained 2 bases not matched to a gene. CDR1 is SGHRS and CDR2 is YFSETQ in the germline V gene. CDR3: CASSLKGQGATEAFF. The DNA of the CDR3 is TGCGCCAGCAGCTTGAAGGGACAGGGGGCCACTGAAGCTTTCTTT.

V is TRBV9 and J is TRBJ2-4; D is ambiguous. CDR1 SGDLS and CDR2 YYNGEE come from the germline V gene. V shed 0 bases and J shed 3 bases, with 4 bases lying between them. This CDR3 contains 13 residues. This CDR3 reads CASSVGHKNIQYF. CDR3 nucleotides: TGTGCCAGCAGCGTAGGGCACAAAAACATTCAGTACTTC.

DNA of the CDR3: TGTGCCATCAGTGAGTCGGACAGGGGCGCAACTAATGAAAAACTGTTTTTT. Translating it yields CAISESDRGATNEKLFF. The V and J genes are TRBV10-3 and TRBJ1-4; 9 positions match TRBD1. Germline assignment: CDR1 ENHRY and CDR2 SYGVKD. The CDR3 has 17 amino acids. Germline trimming cut 0 bases from V and 0 bases from J; bases unmatched to any gene: 2.

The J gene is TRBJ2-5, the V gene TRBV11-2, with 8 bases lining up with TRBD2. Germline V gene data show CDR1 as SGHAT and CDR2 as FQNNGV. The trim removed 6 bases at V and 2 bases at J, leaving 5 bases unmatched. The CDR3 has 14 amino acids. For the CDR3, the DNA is TGTGCCAGCAGTAAATCGGGGGGGCAAGAGACCCAGTACTTC. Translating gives CASSKSGGQETQYF.

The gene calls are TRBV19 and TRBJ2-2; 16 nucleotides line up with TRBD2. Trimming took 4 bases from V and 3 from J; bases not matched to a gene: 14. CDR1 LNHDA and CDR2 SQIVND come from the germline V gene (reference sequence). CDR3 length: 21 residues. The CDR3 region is CASSTPSPGLAGGRHTGELFF. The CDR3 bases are TGTGCCAGTAGTACGCCGTCACCGGGACTAGCGGGGGGGCGGCACACCGGGGAGCTGTTTTTT.